Shown below are 8 T cell receptor beta chains from a single sample sequenced in a study of blood T cell repertoires in COVID-19 (dated by TCRdb to 2018 to 2021). Library preparation employed the immunoSEQ multiplex PCR assay. In its TCRdb copy, this immuneACCESS table keeps in-frame sequences only and misses some clones. Where compared with another copy, unresolved V genes explain less than half of these, and the others have no known cause. This sample comprises some 390,000 clones, roughly nine tenths of them detected only once. The top ten hold 1.1% of the sample. Source material: PBMCs or T cells enriched from blood (not recorded which). Receptor source: a man under 40 who had recovered from COVID-19.

This chain uses TRBV12-5 with TRBJ2-3; D is perhaps TRBD2 (5 bases). The germline V and J ends were trimmed by 0 bases and 4 bases, with 14 bases remaining between them. CDR1 is LGHNT and CDR2 is FRNRAP in the germline V gene. The CDR3 is 16 residues long. The CDR3 loop reads CASGLVLDGKSDTQYF. CDR3 bases: TGTGCTAGTGGTTTGGTACTAGACGGAAAATCAGATACGCAGTATTTT.

The rearrangement joins TRBV18 to TRBJ2-3, with D possibly matching TRBD2 (6 bases). Trimming stripped 3 bases from V and 4 bases from J, with 11 bases between. CDR1 and CDR2 (germline): KGHSH, LQKENI. The CDR3 runs 14 residues. CDR3 sequence (DNA): TGTGCCAGCTCACCGCAACTAGCAGCAGATACGCAGTATTTT. Translating gives CASSPQLAADTQYF. The whole variable domain, filled in from reference TRBV18 and TRBJ2-3, reads NAGVMQNPRHLVRRRGQEARLRCSPMKGHSHVYWYRQLPEEGLKFMVYLQKENIIDESGMPKERFSAEFPKEGPSILRIQQVVRGDSAAYFCASSPQLAADTQYFGPGTRLTVL.

The J gene is TRBJ1-2, the V gene TRBV3-1 (or the pseudogene TRBV3-2); the D is unclear. The CDR3 contains 16 residues. Germline V lookup: CDR1 LGHDT, CDR2 YNNKEL (reference sequence). Trimming took 0 bases from V and 0 from J, leaving 11 bases between them. DNA for the CDR3: TGTGCCAGCAGCCAAGAGGAGGCTGATTCTAACTATGGCTACACCTTC. It translates to CASSQEEADSNYGYTF.

In this sample, this clone turned up once. The chain has TRBV4-1 and TRBJ1-3, with TRBD1 identical over 9 bases. Trimming cost V 3 bases and J 0 bases; bases outside gene matches: 9. The CDR3 is 18 residues long. Germline assignment: CDR1 MGHRA and CDR2 YSYEKL. CDR3 protein: CASSHGGDRVSSGNTIYF. CDR3 nucleotides: TGCGCCAGCAGCCATGGGGGGGACAGGGTGAGCTCTGGAAACACCATATATTTT.

The chain recombines TRBV19 with TRBJ1-4; a possible D gene is TRBD1 (5 bases). Trimming left V 10 bases short and J 4 bases short, with 19 bases between. Germline V gene lookup returns CDR1 LNHDA and CDR2 SQIVND (reference sequence). The CDR3 loop spans 15 amino acids. CDR3 sequence (DNA): TGTGCCACAAAAACCCGCGCAGGGCTTAATGAAAAACTGTTTTTT. The encoded protein is CATKTRAGLNEKLFF.

The V and J genes are TRBV28 and TRBJ1-2; no definite D call. V gave up 6 bases and J gave up 8 bases, with 10 bases separating them. The germline gives CDR1 MDHEN, CDR2 SYDVKM. The CDR3 extends over 11 amino acids. CDR3 bases: TGTGCCAGCAGCTATAGAGGAGGCTACACCTTC. It codes for CASSYRGGYTF.

The chain combines TRBV19 with TRBJ2-5, with 7 bases matching TRBD2. This CDR3 comprises 15 residues. The ends lost 5 bases at V and 5 bases at J; junction bases unmatched: 11. Germline assignment: CDR1 LNHDA and CDR2 SQIVND (reference sequence). The CDR3 region is CASSSGGPGQETQYF. CDR3 bases: TGTGCCAGTAGTTCGGGGGGACCCGGTCAGGAGACCCAGTACTTC. Variable domain in full (rest from reference TRBV19 and TRBJ2-5): DGGITQSPKYLFRKEGQNVTLSCEQNLNHDAMYWYRQDPGQGLRLIYYSQIVNDFQKGDIAEGYSVSREKKESFPLTVTSAQKNPTAFYLCASSSGGPGQETQYFGPGTRLLVL.

V and J are TRBV29-1 and TRBJ2-3, with 7 positions matching TRBD1. Germline V gene lookup returns CDR1 SQVTM and CDR2 ANQGSEA. This CDR3 is 13 amino acids long. V shed 6 bases, J shed 9 bases, and the junction held 12 bases outside the gene matches. The CDR3 loop reads CSVRDSILETQYF. For the CDR3, the DNA is TGCAGCGTCCGGGACAGCATTTTAGAGACGCAGTATTTT.